The clone carrying this T cell receptor beta chain was observed many times. This sample is drawn from a study of human T cells and chemical hapten exposure. TCRdb itself ran the RACE reads through MiXCR, one entry per CDR3 protein. Among some 59,000 distinct CDR3 sequences listed, 10% to 12% were seen once. Time point noted: pre-sensitization, week 0. The treatment here: therapeutic diphenylcyclopropenone sensitization with weekly scalp DPC. Trimming at V came to 1 base and at J to 3 bases, leaving 5 bases not matched to a gene. CDR1 and CDR2 from the germline V gene are SGHTA and FQGNSA. CDR3 length equals 15 residues.

The chain links TRBV7-2 to TRBJ2-5, with 7 bases aligning to TRBD1. The sequence came from a woman aged 40 to 50 with alopecia areata. Some clones in this sample may be carry-over from other donors' samples. Sample: whole blood, taken in connection with sensitization to the hapten diphenylcyclopropenone (DPC). This CDR3 is CASSLGGGGEETQYF. CDR3 nucleotides: TGTGCCAGCAGCTTAGGAGGGGGCGGAGAAGAGACCCAGTACTTC.